The clone carrying this TCR beta chain was recorded at least ten times. Its antigen is unknown. Germline V lookup: CDR1 SGHRS, CDR2 YFSETQ. The length of the CDR3 is 16 residues. Between the trimmed V and J ends, which lost 6 bases and 2 bases, there was a span of 20 bases. The sample is drawn from a study of response to subunit inactivated influenza vaccine. Points from the study as a whole: The authors suggested that every seasonal influenza vaccination recruits few new T cells.

Via MiXCR, TCRdb re-called the RT-PCR reads, giving one row per CDR3 protein. The sample includes about 650,000 distinct CDR3 sequences, around 16% of them seen just once. This sequence originates from a man aged 45-65 years who received an inactivated influenza vaccine. V and J are TRBV5-1 and TRBJ2-5; weak D call: TRBD2 (6 bases). The sequencing here drew on PBMCs from blood, taken about 12 days after vaccination. The CDR3 loop reads CASISQLGSGQETQYF. CDR3 DNA sequence: TGCGCCAGCATCTCACAGCTGGGTAGCGGACAAGAGACCCAGTACTTC.